One sample yielded the 15 T cell receptor beta chains listed below, sequenced in a study of blood T cells in healthy people across ages. Using a J-beta primer mix together with a sample-barcoded 5' primer, a second PCR was run for about 6 to 12 cycles. TCRdb re-derived calls from the 5' RACE reads in MiXCR, one entry per CDR3 protein. The sample has some 890,000 distinct CDR3 sequences, 25% to 35% seen once; the top ten hold 9.5% to 13%. In addition, the sample was reused for a study of T cells of mothers and their children.

Material for sequencing was blood. These receptors all come from a middle-aged woman in good health.

The V and J genes are TRBV28 and TRBJ1-2; 8 bases map to TRBD1. CDR1 MDHEN and CDR2 SYDVKM come from the germline V gene. The CDR3 extends over 13 amino acids. V gave up 2 bases and J gave up 7 bases; unmatched junction bases: 3. The CDR3 nucleotides read TGTGCCAGCAGTTTAGGGGGACAGGTTGGCTACACCTTC. This gives the protein CASSLGGQVGYTF.

The chain uses TRBV5-1 and TRBJ2-1; 9 nucleotides match TRBD2. This CDR3 has 15 amino acids. After removal of 6 bases from V and 0 bases from J, the junction contained 4 bases not matched to a gene. Per the germline V gene, CDR1 is SGHRS and CDR2 is YFSETQ. The CDR3 DNA reads TGCGCCAGCAATGGCGGGGGGGCCTCCTACAATGAGCAGTTCTTC. It yields the protein CASNGGGASYNEQFF.

Here the CDR3 reads CASSLVGTPMETQYF. The DNA for the CDR3 is TGTGCCAGCAGCTTAGTTGGCACCCCCATGGAGACCCAGTACTTC. The chain recombines TRBV11-2 with TRBJ2-5; D gene unclear. Trimming took off 1 base at V and 5 bases at J, with 14 bases between the two ends. The CDR3 contains 15 residues. The V gene's germline CDR1 is SGHAT and CDR2 FQNNGV.

In regard to this clonotype: No conserved phenylalanine or tryptophan ends this CDR3, so it is likely a read error. This chain uses TRBV12-3 or TRBV12-4 with TRBJ2-3; D gene uncertain. This CDR3 region has 11 residues. Trimming removed 2 bases at V and 3 bases at J, with 0 bases between. CDR3 nucleotide sequence: TGTGCCAGCAGTTTAACAGATACGCAGTATTCT. Translation gives CASSLTDTQYS.

The genes are TRBV20-1 and TRBJ2-7; 9 bases align to TRBD1. V gave up 3 bases and J gave up 1 base; unmatched junction bases: 10. This CDR3 spans 16 amino acids. Looked up from germline, CDR1 is DFQATT and CDR2 is SNEGSKA (reference sequence). CDR3 sequence: CSASLIGTGNSYEQYF. The DNA of the CDR3 is TGCAGTGCTAGCCTAATTGGGACAGGGAATTCCTACGAGCAGTACTTC.

This clonotype was counted only a few times. V and J are TRBV15 and TRBJ1-1; D is unresolved. Trimming pared 0 bases from V and 4 bases from J, leaving 9 bases between. Germline V gene data show CDR1 as LNHNV and CDR2 as YYDKDF (reference sequence). CDR3 length equals 14 residues. CDR3 coding DNA: TGTGCCACCAGCAGAGATACAGCCGGCACTGAAGCTTTCTTT. Encoded protein: CATSRDTAGTEAFF. The full variable domain, its missing parts supplied by reference TRBV15 and TRBJ1-1, is DAMVIQNPRYQVTQFGKPVTLSCSQTLNHNVMYWYQQKSSQAPKLLFHYYDKDFNNEADTPDNFQSRRPNTSFCFLDIRSPGLGDTAMYLCATSRDTAGTEAFFGQGTRLTVV.

The chain links TRBV5-1 to TRBJ1-2; D is unresolved. CDR3 length: 17 amino acids. Trimming removed 2 bases at V and 3 bases at J, with 20 bases between. The germline gives CDR1 SGHRS, CDR2 YFSETQ. The chain's CDR3 is CASSFGHASHSDYGYTF. CDR3 in DNA: TGCGCCAGCAGCTTTGGTCACGCCTCCCACTCTGACTATGGCTACACCTTC.

The chain recombines TRBV9 with TRBJ2-5; 8 bases are shared with TRBD2. The length of the CDR3 is 15 residues. J was trimmed by 1 base and V by 4 bases; bases with no gene match: 6. From germline, CDR1 is SGDLS and CDR2 YYNGEE. CDR3 protein: CASSPTAGGQETQYF. Written as DNA, the CDR3 is TGTGCCAGCAGCCCGACTGCGGGGGGCCAAGAGACCCAGTACTTC. The full variable domain, rest sourced from reference TRBV9 and TRBJ2-5, is DSGVTQTPKHLITATGQRVTLRCSPRSGDLSVYWYQQSLDQGLQFLIQYYNGEERAKGNILERFSAQQFPDLHSELNLSSLELGDSALYFCASSPTAGGQETQYFGPGTRLLVL.

This clonotype was seen many times. J is TRBJ1-6 and V is TRBV7-3, with D maybe TRBD1 (5 bases). CDR1 SGHTA and CDR2 FQGTGA come from the germline V gene. The V end was cut by 0 bases, the J end by 4 bases, with 7 bases between. There are 15 residues in the CDR3. The CDR3 DNA sequence: TGTGCCAGCAGCTTAACAGGGGCATATAATTCACCCCTCCACTTT. It codes for CASSLTGAYNSPLHF.

V gene TRBV7-9 combines with J gene TRBJ1-4; 7 nucleotides agree with TRBD1. The CDR3 extends over 17 amino acids. V shed 4 bases, J shed 5 bases, and the junction held 13 bases outside the gene matches. From germline, CDR1 is SEHNR and CDR2 FQNEAQ (reference sequence). The CDR3 sequence: CASSSSPQGSANEKLFF. CDR3 sequence (DNA): TGTGCCAGCAGCTCATCACCACAGGGGTCGGCGAATGAAAAACTGTTTTTT.

This clonotype has a handful of counts. The junction and the germline gene differ at one end; a read error may be behind it. CDR3 in DNA: TGTGCCAACAGCCAGGGACTAGCGGAGAAAACGTACTTC. Amino acids: CANSQGLAEKTYF. The V and J genes are TRBV7-2 and TRBJ2-7; 11 bases match TRBD2. This CDR3 spans 13 amino acids. CDR1 is SGHTA, CDR2 FQGNSA, per germline.

A few counts support this clonotype. V gene TRBV20-1 combines with J gene TRBJ2-4; weak D call: TRBD2 (7 bases). Trimming stripped 5 bases from V and 7 bases from J, with 15 bases between. The CDR3 runs 13 residues. Germline V gene sequence: CDR1 DFQATT, CDR2 SNEGSKA (reference sequence). The CDR3 bases are TGCAGTGCTGAGGGGGGGCTAGGGAACATTCAGTACTTC. It is translated as CSAEGGLGNIQYF.

The table lists this clonotype with a count of one. This could be a read error, since a much larger clone is one nucleotide away. The CDR3 region is CASTQDTNLNYGYIF. CDR3 nucleotide sequence: TGTGCCAGCACCCAGGACACAAATCTTAACTATGGCTACATCTTC. The gene calls are TRBV6-6 and TRBJ1-2; weak D call: TRBD1 (5 bases). Germline CDR1 reads MNHNY; CDR2 reads SVGAGI (reference sequence). The length of the CDR3 is 15 residues.

This chain links TRBV3-1 with TRBJ2-3; 11 nucleotides align to TRBD2. Germline CDR1 is LGHDT and CDR2 is YNNKEL (reference sequence). Trimming took 0 bases from V and 7 from J; bases not matched to a gene: 3. The length of the CDR3 is 15 residues. DNA for the CDR3: TGTGCCAGCAGCCAAGACACTAGCGGGGGCAATACGCAGTATTTT. This codes for CASSQDTSGGNTQYF.

This clonotype has a single count. The J gene is TRBJ1-1, the V gene TRBV7-9, with D possibly TRBD1 on 5 matching bases. With 5 bases removed from V and 6 bases from J, the gap between germline ends came to 16 bases. The length of the CDR3 is 14 residues. The germline V gene has CDR1 SEHNR and CDR2 FQNEAQ (reference sequence). CDR3 region: CASSPQGGLAEAFF. DNA of the CDR3: TGTGCCAGCAGCCCCCAGGGAGGTTTGGCTGAAGCTTTCTTT.